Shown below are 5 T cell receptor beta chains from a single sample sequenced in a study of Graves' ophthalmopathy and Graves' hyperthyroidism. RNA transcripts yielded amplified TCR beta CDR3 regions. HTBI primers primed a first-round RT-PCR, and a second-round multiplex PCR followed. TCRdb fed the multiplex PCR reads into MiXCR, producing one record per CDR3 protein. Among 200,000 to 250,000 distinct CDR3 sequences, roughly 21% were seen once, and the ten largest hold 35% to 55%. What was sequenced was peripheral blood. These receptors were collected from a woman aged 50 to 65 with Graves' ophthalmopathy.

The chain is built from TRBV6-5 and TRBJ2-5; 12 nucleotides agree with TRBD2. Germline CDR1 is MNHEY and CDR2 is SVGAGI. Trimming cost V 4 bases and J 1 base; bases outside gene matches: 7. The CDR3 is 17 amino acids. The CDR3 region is CASSSRKTSGSQETQYF. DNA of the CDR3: TGTGCCAGCAGTTCCCGGAAGACTAGCGGGAGCCAAGAGACCCAGTACTTC.

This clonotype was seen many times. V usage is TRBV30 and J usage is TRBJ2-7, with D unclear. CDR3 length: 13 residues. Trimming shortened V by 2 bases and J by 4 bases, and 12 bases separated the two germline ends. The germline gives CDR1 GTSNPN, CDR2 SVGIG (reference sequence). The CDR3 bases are TGTGCCTGGAGTCAAAGTGAAGGTTACGAGCAGTACTTC. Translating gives CAWSQSEGYEQYF.

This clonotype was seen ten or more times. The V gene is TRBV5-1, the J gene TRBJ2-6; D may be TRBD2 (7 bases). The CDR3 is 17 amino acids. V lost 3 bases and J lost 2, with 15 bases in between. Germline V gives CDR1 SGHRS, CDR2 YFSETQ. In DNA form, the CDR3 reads TGCGCCAGCAGCTCCTCGGGGGGCGTCGCTGGGGCCAACGTCCTGACTTTC. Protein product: CASSSSGGVAGANVLTF.

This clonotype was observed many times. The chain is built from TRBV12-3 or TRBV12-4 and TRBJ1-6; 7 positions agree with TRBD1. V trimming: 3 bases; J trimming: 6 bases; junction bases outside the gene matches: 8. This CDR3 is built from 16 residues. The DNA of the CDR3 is TGTGCCAGCAGTTTGGCGGGGACAGCGGTTAATTCACCCCTCCACTTT. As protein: CASSLAGTAVNSPLHF.

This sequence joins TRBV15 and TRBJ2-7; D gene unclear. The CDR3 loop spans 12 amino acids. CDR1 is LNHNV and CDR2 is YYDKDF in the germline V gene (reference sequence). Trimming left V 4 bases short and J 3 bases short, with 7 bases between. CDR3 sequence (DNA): TGTGCCACCAGCATCATAGGCTACGAGCAGTACTTC. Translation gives CATSIIGYEQYF.